The 3 T cell receptor beta chains listed next were all sequenced from one sample in a study of blood T cell repertoires in COVID-19 (dated by TCRdb to the early 2020s). Libraries were prepared through the immunoSEQ multiplex PCR assay. Imported from immuneACCESS, the table was reduced by TCRdb to in-frame sequences with V and J called. These copies leave out some clones; in studies compared against another copy, an unresolved V gene accounts for under half, and the cause of the remainder is not known. The sample table lists 150,000 to 200,000 clones, 80% to 85% of them with a count of one. The ten largest clones add up to around 5.1% of the sample. Sample: PBMCs or T cells enriched from blood (not recorded which). These receptors originate from an older man who had been exposed to COVID-19.

V usage is TRBV11-2 and J usage is TRBJ2-2, with 14 bases aligning to TRBD2. Trimming cost V 4 bases and J 5 bases; bases outside gene matches: 3. Germline V gene data show CDR1 as SGHAT and CDR2 as FQNNGV. The CDR3 contains 16 residues. As DNA, the CDR3 is TGTGCCAGCAGCTCCGGACTAGCGGGGGGTACCGGGGAGCTGTTTTTT. The encoded protein is CASSSGLAGGTGELFF.

The chain combines TRBV7-9 with TRBJ1-3; 7 nucleotides match TRBD1. J lost 3 bases, V lost 0 bases, and 5 bases had no gene match. The CDR3 covers 16 residues. Germline CDR1 and CDR2: SEHNR and FQNEAQ (reference sequence). The CDR3: CASSLANRGIGNTIYF. CDR3 DNA sequence: TGTGCCAGCAGCTTAGCTAACAGGGGTATTGGAAACACCATATATTTT.

The chain carries TRBV12-5 and TRBJ2-1; 8 nucleotides align to TRBD2. V shed 4 bases and J 2 bases; nucleotides not matched to a gene: 4. CDR1 LGHNT and CDR2 FRNRAP come from the germline V gene. This CDR3 is 15 amino acids long. For the CDR3, the DNA is TGTGCTAGTGGTTCGACTAGCGCCACCTACAATGAGCAGTTCTTC. As protein: CASGSTSATYNEQFF.